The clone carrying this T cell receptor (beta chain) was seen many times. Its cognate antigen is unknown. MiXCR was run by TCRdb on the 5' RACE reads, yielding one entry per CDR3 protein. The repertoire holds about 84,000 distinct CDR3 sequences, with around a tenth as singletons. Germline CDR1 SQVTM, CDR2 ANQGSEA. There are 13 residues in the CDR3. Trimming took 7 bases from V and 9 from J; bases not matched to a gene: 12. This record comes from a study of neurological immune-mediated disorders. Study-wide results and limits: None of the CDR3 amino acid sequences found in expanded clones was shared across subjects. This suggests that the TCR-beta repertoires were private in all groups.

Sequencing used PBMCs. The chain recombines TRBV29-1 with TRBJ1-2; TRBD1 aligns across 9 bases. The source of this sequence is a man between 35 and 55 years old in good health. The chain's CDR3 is CSAPGFGTGSYTF. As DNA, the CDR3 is TGCAGCGCTCCGGGCTTCGGGACAGGGAGCTACACCTTC.